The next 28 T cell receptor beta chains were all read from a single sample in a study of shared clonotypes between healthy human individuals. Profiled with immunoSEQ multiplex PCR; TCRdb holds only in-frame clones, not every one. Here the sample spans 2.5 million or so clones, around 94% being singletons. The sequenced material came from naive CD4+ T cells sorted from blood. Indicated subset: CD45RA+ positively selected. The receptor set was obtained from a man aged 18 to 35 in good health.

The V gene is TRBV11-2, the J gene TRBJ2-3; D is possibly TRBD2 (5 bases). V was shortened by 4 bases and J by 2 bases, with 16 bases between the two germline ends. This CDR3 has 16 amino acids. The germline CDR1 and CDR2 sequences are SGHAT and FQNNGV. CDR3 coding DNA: TGTGCCAGCAGCTGGTGGTCAGCGGCTTTCACAGATACGCAGTATTTT. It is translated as CASSWWSAAFTDTQYF.

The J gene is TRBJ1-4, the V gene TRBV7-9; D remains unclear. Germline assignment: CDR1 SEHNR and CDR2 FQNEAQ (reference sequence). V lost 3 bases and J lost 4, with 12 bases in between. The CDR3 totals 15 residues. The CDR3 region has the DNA TGTGCCAGCAGCTTTTGGGTAGGGATTAATGAAAAACTGTTTTTT. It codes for CASSFWVGINEKLFF.

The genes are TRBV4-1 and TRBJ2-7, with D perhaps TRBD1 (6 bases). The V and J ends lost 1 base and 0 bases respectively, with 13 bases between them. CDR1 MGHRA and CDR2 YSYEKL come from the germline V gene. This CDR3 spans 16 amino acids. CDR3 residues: CASSQVRGGSSYEQYF. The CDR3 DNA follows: TGCGCCAGCAGCCAAGTGCGAGGGGGTAGCTCCTACGAGCAGTACTTC.

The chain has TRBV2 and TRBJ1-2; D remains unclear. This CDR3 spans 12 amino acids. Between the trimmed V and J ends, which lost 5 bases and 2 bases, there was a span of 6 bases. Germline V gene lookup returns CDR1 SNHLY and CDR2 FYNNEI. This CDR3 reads CASSSGNYGYTF. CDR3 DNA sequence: TGTGCCAGCAGTTCTGGGAACTATGGCTACACCTTC.

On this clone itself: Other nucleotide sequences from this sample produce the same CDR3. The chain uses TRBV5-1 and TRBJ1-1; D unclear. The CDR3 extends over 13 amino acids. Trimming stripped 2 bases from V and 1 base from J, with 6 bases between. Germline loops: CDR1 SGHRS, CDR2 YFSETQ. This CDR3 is CASSLVRNTEAFF. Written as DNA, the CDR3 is TGCGCCAGCAGCTTAGTGAGGAACACTGAAGCTTTCTTT.

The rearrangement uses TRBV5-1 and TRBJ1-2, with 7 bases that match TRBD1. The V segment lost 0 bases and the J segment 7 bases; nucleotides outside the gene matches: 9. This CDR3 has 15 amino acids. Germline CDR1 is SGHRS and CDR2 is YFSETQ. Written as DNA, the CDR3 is TGCGCCAGCAGCTTGGGACAGGGTGGGCTTCCTGGCTACACCTTC. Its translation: CASSLGQGGLPGYTF.

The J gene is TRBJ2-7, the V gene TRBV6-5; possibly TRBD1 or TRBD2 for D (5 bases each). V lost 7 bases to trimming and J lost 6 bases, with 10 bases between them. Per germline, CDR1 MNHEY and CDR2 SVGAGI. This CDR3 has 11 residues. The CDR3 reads CASKRGPEQYF. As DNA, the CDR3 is TGTGCCAGCAAACGGGGCCCCGAGCAGTACTTC.

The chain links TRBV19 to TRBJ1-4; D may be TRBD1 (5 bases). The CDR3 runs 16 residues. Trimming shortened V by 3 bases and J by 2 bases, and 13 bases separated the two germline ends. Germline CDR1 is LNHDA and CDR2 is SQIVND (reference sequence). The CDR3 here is CASSIGSGLTNEKLFF. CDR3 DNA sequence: TGTGCCAGTAGTATTGGGTCAGGGTTGACTAATGAAAAACTGTTTTTT.

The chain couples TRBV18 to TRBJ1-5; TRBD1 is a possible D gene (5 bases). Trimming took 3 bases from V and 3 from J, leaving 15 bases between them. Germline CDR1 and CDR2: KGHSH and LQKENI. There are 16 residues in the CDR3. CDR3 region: CASSPLGVGNNQPQHF. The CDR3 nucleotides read TGTGCCAGCTCACCTTTGGGGGTCGGGAACAATCAGCCCCAGCATTTT.

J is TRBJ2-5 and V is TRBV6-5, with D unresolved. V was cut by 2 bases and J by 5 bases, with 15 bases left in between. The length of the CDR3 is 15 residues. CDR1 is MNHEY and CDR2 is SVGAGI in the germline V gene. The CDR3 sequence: CASSYGISPGETQYF. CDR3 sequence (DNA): TGTGCCAGCAGTTACGGGATCAGCCCCGGTGAGACCCAGTACTTC.

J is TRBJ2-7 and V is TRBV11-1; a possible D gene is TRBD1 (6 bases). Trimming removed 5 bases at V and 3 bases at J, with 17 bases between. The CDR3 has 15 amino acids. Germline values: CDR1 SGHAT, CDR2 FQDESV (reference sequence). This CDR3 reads CASSPGGVTSYEQYF. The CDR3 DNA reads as TGTGCCAGCAGCCCTGGGGGCGTAACTAGCTACGAGCAGTACTTC.

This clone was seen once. CDR3 residues: CAIRDSPENSPLHF. In DNA form, the CDR3 reads TGTGCCATCAGGGACAGTCCTGAAAATTCACCCCTCCACTTT. The chain uses TRBV10-3 and TRBJ1-6, with D possibly TRBD1 on 6 matching bases. The CDR3 sequence is 14 residues long. CDR1 ENHRY and CDR2 SYGVKD come from the germline V gene. Trimming pared 6 bases from V and 7 bases from J, leaving 13 bases between.

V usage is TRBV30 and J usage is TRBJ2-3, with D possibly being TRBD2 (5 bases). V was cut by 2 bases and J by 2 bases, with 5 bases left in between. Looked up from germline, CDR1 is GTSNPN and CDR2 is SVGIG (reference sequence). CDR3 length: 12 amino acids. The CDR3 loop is CAWSRDTDTQYF. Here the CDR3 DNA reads TGTGCCTGGAGTCGGGACACAGATACGCAGTATTTT.

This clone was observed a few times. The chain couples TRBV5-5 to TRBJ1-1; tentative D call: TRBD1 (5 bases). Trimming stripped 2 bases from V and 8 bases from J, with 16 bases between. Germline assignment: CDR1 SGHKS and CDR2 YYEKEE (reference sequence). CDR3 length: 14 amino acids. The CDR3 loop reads CASSFLQVIQEAFF. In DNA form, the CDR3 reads TGTGCCAGCAGCTTCCTACAGGTGATCCAGGAAGCTTTCTTT.

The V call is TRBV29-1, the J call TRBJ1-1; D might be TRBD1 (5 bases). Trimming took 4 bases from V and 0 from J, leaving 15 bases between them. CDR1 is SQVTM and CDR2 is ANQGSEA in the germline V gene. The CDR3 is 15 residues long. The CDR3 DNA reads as TGCAGCGTTGCGCCGGGGCAAATCATGAACACTGAAGCTTTCTTT. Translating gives CSVAPGQIMNTEAFF.

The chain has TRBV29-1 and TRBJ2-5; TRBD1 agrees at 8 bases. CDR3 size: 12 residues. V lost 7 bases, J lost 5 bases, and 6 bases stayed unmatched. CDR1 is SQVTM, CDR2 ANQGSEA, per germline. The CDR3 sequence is CSARTGMETQYF. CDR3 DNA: TGCAGCGCCCGGACAGGGATGGAGACCCAGTACTTC.

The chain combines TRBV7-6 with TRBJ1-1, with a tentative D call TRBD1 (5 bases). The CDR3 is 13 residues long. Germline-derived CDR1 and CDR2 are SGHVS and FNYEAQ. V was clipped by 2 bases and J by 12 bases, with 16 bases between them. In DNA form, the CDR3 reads TGTGCCAGCAGCTTATGGAGGGACGGTAGCCCTTTCTTT. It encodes CASSLWRDGSPFF. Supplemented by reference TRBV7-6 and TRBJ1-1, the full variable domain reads GAGVSQSPRYKVTKRGQDVALRCDPISGHVSLYWYRQALGQGPEFLTYFNYEAQQDKSGLPNDRFSAERPEGSISTLTIQRTEQRDSAMYRCASSLWRDGSPFFGQGTRLTVV.

The CDR3 bases are TGTGCCAGCAGCCAAGGGGGTAACAATGAGCAGTTCTTC. Translation: CASSQGGNNEQFF. The V gene is TRBV4-2, the J gene TRBJ2-1; no clear D. CDR1 LGHNA and CDR2 YNFKEQ come from the germline V gene. The V end was cut by 1 base, the J end by 5 bases, with 6 bases between. The CDR3 is made up of 13 amino acids.

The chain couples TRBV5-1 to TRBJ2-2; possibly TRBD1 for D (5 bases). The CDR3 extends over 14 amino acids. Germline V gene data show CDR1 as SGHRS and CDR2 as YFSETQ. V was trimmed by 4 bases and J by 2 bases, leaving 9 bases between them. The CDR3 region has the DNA TGCGCCAGCAGCCGACAGACTAACACCGGGGAGCTGTTTTTT. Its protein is CASSRQTNTGELFF. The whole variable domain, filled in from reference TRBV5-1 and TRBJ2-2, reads KAGVTQTPRYLIKTRGQQVTLSCSPISGHRSVSWYQQTPGQGLQFLFEYFSETQRNKGNFPGRFSGRQFSNSRSEMNVSTLELGDSALYLCASSRQTNTGELFFGEGSRLTVL.

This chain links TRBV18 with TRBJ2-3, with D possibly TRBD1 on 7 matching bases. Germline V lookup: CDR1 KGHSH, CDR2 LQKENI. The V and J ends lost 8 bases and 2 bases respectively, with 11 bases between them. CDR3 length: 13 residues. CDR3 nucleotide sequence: TGTGCCAGCCGCGGGACAGCCACAGATACGCAGTATTTT. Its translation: CASRGTATDTQYF.

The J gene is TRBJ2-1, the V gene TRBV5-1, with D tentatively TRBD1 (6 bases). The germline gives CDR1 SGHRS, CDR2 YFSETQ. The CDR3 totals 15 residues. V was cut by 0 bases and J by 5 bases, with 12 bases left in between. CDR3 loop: CASSLGTVSNNEQFF. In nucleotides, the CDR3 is TGCGCCAGCAGCTTGGGGACAGTATCGAACAATGAGCAGTTCTTC.

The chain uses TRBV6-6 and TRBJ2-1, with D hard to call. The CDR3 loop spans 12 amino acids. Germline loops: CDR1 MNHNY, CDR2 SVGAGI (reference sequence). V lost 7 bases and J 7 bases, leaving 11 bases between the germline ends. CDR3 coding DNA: TGTGCCAGCAAACTACTATGGAATGAGCAGTTCTTC. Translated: CASKLLWNEQFF.

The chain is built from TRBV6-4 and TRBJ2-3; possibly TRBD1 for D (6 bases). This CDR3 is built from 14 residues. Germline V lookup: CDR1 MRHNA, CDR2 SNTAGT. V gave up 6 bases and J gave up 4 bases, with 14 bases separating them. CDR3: CASRTGTLPDTQYF. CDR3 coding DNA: TGTGCCAGCAGAACCGGGACATTACCAGATACGCAGTATTTT.

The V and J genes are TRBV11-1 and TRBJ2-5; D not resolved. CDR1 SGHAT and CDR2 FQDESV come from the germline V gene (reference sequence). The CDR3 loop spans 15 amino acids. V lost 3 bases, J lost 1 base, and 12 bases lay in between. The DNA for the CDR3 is TGTGCCAGCAGCTTGGGGAACACGTTCCAAGAGACCCAGTACTTC. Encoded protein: CASSLGNTFQETQYF.

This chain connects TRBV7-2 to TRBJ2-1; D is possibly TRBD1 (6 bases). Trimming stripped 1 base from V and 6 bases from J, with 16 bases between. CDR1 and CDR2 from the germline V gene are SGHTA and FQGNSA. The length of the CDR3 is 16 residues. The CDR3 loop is CASSLGPNRVVNEQFF. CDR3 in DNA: TGTGCCAGCAGCTTAGGGCCCAACAGGGTCGTCAATGAGCAGTTCTTC.

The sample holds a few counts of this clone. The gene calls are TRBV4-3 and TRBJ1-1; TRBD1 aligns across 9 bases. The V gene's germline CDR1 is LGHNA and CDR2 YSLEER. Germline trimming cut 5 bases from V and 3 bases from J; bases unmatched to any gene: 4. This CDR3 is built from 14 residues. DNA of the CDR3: TGCGCCAGCAGCACCCGACAGGGGGACACTGAAGCTTTCTTT. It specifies CASSTRQGDTEAFF.

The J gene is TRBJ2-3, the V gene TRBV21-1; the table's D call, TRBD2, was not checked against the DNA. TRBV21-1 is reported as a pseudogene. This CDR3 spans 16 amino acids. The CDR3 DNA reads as TGTGCCAGCAGCAGACCCGGGGAGAGATTCACAGATACGCAGTATTTT. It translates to CASSRPGERFTDTQYF.

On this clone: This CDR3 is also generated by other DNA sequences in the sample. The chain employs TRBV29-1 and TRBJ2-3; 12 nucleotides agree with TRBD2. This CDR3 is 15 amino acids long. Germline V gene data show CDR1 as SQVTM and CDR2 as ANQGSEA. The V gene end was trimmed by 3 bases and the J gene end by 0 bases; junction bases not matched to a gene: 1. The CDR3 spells CSVEGTSGSTDTQYF. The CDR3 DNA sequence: TGCAGCGTTGAGGGGACTAGCGGGAGCACAGATACGCAGTATTTT.